This TCR beta chain was sequenced during a study of blood T cells in healthy people across ages. A second PCR, run for roughly 7 to 11 cycles, used a sample-barcoded 5' primer plus a J-beta primer mix. Sequencing recovered at least 2.5 million CDR3-containing paired-end reads from each sample. TCRdb fed the 5' RACE reads into MiXCR, producing one record per CDR3 protein. The sample consists of around 790,000 distinct CDR3 sequences, 40% to 50% of them appearing once. CDR1 is SEHNR, CDR2 FQNEAQ, per germline (reference sequence). Trimming removed 6 bases from V and 3 bases from J, with 18 bases in between. The CDR3 runs 15 residues.

The chain is built from TRBV7-9 and TRBJ2-7; a weak D match, TRBD1 (5 bases). This sequence originates from a man between 60 and 70 years old in good health. Sequenced material: blood. This chain's CDR3 is CASSTLDTSSYEQYF. As DNA, the CDR3 is TGTGCCAGCAGTACACTGGACACGTCAAGCTACGAGCAGTACTTC.